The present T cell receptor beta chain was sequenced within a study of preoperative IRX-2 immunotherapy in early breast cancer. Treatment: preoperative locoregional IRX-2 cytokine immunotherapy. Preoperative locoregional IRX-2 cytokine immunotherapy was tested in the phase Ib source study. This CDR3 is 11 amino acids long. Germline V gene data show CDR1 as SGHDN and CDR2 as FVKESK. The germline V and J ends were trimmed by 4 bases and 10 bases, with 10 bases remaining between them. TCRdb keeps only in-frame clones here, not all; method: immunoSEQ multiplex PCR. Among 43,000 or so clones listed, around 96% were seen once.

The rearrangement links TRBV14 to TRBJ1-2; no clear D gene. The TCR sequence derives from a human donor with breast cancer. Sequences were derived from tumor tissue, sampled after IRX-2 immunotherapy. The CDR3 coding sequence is TGTGCCAGCAGCCGCCACAGCGACTACACCTTC. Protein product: CASSRHSDYTF.